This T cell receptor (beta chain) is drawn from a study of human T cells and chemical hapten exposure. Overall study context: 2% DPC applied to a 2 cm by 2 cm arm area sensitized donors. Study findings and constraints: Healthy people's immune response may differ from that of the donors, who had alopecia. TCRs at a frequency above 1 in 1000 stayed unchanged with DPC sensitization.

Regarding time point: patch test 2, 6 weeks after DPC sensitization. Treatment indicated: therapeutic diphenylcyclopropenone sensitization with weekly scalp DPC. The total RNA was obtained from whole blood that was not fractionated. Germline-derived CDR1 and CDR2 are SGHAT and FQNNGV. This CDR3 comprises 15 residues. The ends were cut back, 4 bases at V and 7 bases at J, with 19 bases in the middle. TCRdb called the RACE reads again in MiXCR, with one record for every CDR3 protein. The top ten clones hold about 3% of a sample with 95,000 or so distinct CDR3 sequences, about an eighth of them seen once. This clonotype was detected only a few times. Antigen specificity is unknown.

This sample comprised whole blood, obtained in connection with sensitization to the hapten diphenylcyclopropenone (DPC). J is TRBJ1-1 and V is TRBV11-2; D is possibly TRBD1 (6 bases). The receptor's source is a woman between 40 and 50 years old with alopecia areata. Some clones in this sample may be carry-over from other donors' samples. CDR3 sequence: CASSSIQGHPGEAFF. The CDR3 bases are TGTGCCAGCAGCTCGATTCAGGGACACCCCGGTGAAGCTTTCTTT. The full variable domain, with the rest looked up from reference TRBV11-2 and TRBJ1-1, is EAGVAQSPRYKIIEKRQSVAFWCNPISGHATLYWYQQILGQGPKLLIQFQNNGVVDDSQLPKDRFSAERLKGVDSTLKIQPAKLEDSAVYLCASSSIQGHPGEAFFGQGTRLTVV.